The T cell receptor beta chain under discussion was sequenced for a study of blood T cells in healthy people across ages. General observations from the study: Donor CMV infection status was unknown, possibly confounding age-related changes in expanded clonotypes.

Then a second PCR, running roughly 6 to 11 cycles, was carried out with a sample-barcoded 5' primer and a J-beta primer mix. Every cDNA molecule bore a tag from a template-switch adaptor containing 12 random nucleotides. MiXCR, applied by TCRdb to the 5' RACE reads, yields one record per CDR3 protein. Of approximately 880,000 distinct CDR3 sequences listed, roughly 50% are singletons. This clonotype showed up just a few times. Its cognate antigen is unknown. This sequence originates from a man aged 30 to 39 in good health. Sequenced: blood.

The CDR3 sequence is CASSPRQGVIDAFF. The CDR3 DNA reads TGCGCCAGCAGCCCACGGCAGGGGGTGATTGATGCTTTCTTT. The V call is TRBV5-1, the J call TRBJ1-1, with 7 bases lining up with TRBD1. The V and J ends lost 4 bases and 11 bases, in that order; junction bases with no gene match: 14. There are 14 residues in the CDR3. From germline, CDR1 is SGHRS and CDR2 YFSETQ.